At least ten counts were recorded for the clone carrying this TCR beta chain. This entry belongs to a study of regulatory T cells in long-lasting Graves disease. iRepertoire HTBI primers and Arm-PCR of CDR3 regions built TCR beta libraries. TCRdb re-analysed the multiplex PCR reads in MiXCR, keeping a single row per CDR3 protein. The sample contains approximately 400,000 distinct CDR3 sequences, 15% to 17% of which appear only once. This CDR3 is built from 14 residues. V lost 6 bases and J 1 base, leaving 14 bases between the germline ends. Per the germline V gene, CDR1 is DFQATT and CDR2 is SNEGSKA (reference sequence). Described time point: newly diagnosed GD, antithyroid drugs for less than 3 months. Construction of the TCR library relied on RNA isolated from PBMCs.

The source material was peripheral blood mononuclear cells (PBMCs), sampled at new diagnosis, from a patient treated with antithyroid drugs. The chain recombines TRBV20-1 with TRBJ2-3; TRBD2 is a possible D gene (5 bases). The TCR comes from a female donor with Graves disease. The CDR3, as DNA: TGCAGTGCCAAACTAGATCCGGGCACAGATACGCAGTATTTT. Protein sequence: CSAKLDPGTDTQYF.